This passage covers 2 T cell receptor beta chains from one sample sequenced in a study of brain T cells in children with intractable seizures. Repertoires were generated with immunoSEQ multiplex PCR, while TCRdb's copy carries only in-frame clones and drops some. The sample yields hundreds of thousands of clones, nearly 95% seen once. Time point defined: blood from clinic visit 5 months post-surgery; TSC patient then seizure free. The sample was peripheral blood, taken approximately 5 months after surgery. Receptors originate from a boy younger than two with tuberous sclerosis and intractable seizures.

The chain is built from TRBV19 and TRBJ2-3; 8 positions agree with TRBD2. This CDR3 spans 16 amino acids. Unmatched junction bases numbered 8, after V lost 2 bases and J lost 4 bases. Germline assignment: CDR1 LNHDA and CDR2 SQIVND (reference sequence). CDR3 DNA: TGTGCCAGTAGTATATTCGGAGCGGGAGTTGCAGATACGCAGTATTTT. It yields the protein CASSIFGAGVADTQYF.

The CDR3 coding sequence is TGTGCCAGCAGCCCCTTCGGGGAAAAGACCTACGAGCAGTACTTC. It encodes CASSPFGEKTYEQYF. This chain connects TRBV14 to TRBJ2-7; possibly TRBD2 for D (5 bases). Germline V CDR1 and CDR2: SGHDN, FVKESK. Trimming took off 4 bases at V and 2 bases at J, with 15 bases between the two ends. There are 15 residues in the CDR3.